This TCR beta chain is drawn from a study of blood T cell repertoires in COVID-19. Study as a whole: The United States, Italy and Spain supplied acute and convalescent COVID-19 samples. T cells, B-cell-depleted T cells, or PBMCs supplied cDNA or gDNA.

As originally analysed: Using reference gene primer amplification, nucleated cell counts were estimated. Assay: immunoSEQ multiplex PCR; the TCRdb copy retains only in-frame clones and omits some. The V and J calls and clone size were taken over from that table, and D and trimming were inferred from the DNA. Among 65,000 to 80,000 clones, around 80% were seen once, and the ten largest hold around 10%. CDR3 length: 15 amino acids. The V gene lost 6 bases and the J gene lost 5 bases, with 19 bases spanning the gap. The germline gives CDR1 SGHTA, CDR2 FQGTGA. Of note for this clone: Within the sample, other DNA sequences also encode this same CDR3.

Input material: peripheral blood. This chain links TRBV7-3 with TRBJ2-5; D may be TRBD1 (5 bases). The receptor's source is a man aged 50 or older with acute or convalescent COVID-19. This CDR3 is CASSLFAGLGETQYF. CDR3 DNA: TGTGCCAGCAGTTTATTTGCAGGGCTTGGGGAGACCCAGTACTTC.